This TCR beta chain was documented in a study of T cell responses to AZD1222 COVID-19 vaccine. Study observations and caveats: Repertoires in all cases were sampled only once the peak T cell response had passed. There were mostly white British donors and more females than males, and clonal diversity was possibly underestimated. Vaccine-associated CD4 TCRs ranged over spike, dominating at 160-218 and 743-854.

Remarks on this clone: What it binds is unknown.

Pooled in the analysis were second doses at about 4 or about 12 weeks. The protocol was immunoSEQ multiplex PCR, while the TCRdb copy is restricted to in-frame clones and leaves out a portion. In the table there are 90,000 to 150,000 clones, 87% of which are singletons. The CDR3 is 14 residues long. J gave up 7 bases and V 5 bases, and 7 bases lay outside the gene matches. CDR1 and CDR2 from the germline V gene are SEHNR and FQNEAQ (reference sequence). The sequencing used peripheral blood, collected 28 days after the second AZD1222 dose. This chain connects TRBV7-9 to TRBJ1-5; TRBD1 aligns across 8 bases. This clonotype was sampled from an adult who received the AZD1222 COVID-19 vaccine. The CDR3 spells CASSKEAGGQPQHF. Written as DNA, the CDR3 is TGTGCCAGCAGCAAAGAAGCAGGGGGCCAGCCCCAGCATTTT.